Its frequency marks the clone carrying this TCR beta chain as medium-sized. As yet, its antigen is unknown. The table came from immunoSEQ multiplex PCR; TCRdb's copy has only in-frame clones and leaves some out. Its table lists roughly 2,400 clones. These data are taken from a study of Tregs in tolerant kidney transplant recipients. Related graft donors supplied nonmyeloablative bone marrow transplants, and mixed chimerism was transient. Unstimulated Tregs (CD4+CD25+CD127-) and CD4+CD25- non-Tregs were sorted from PBMCs. Study-wide findings and caveats: Activated donor B cell expansion appeared to reveal the most relevant donor-specific TCRbeta repertoire. Findings come from small patient numbers and require larger validation. Donor-specific Treg expansion exceeded global Treg expansion in tolerant patients, suggesting antigen drive.

The sample here was CD8+ T cells from blood (PBMCs), taken 6 months after the transplant. The receptor's source is a human patient who received a combined kidney and bone marrow transplant. Among the T cells, some may be from the graft donor.

Incomplete CDR3 DNA: TGTGCCTGGAGTTTGGTACCTAGGGGCACCGGGGAG. Its translation: CAWSLVPRGTGE. In full, the CDR3 is CAWSLVPRGTGELFF. The chain links TRBV30 to TRBJ2-2, with D tentatively TRBD1 (5 bases). The CDR3 end is not reached by the read, which stops 3 residues before it; the germline J gene fills it in. Germline V gene data show CDR1 as GTSNPN and CDR2 as SVGIG (reference sequence). Trimming removed 2 bases from V and 4 bases from J, with 14 bases in between. This CDR3 region has 15 residues.